This TCR beta chain emerged from a study of metastatic and nonmetastatic thyroid tumors. CDR1 and CDR2 from the germline V gene are SNHLY and FYNNEI. The CDR3 totals 18 residues. J lost 0 bases, V lost 2 bases, and 5 bases had no gene match. Of note for this clone: Its antigen is not identified.

Study results and caveats: A significant increase in TCR beta diversity was reportedly seen in malignant thyroid tumors relative to benign nodules, in blood and tumor.

With MiXCR, TCRdb called clones anew from the PCR reads. The data hold 7,000 to 9,500 clones, with 30% to 40% observed a single time. No patient had received any treatment before thyroid surgery. The receptor was derived from a female donor with papillary thyroid cancer or a benign thyroid nodule (not recorded which). Some clones in this sample may be carry-over from other donors' samples. V gene TRBV2 combines with J gene TRBJ2-2; TRBD2 agrees at 11 bases. Sequenced: tumor tissue. CDR3 region: CASSERLAGGANTGELFF. CDR3 nucleotides: TGTGCCAGCAGTGAACGTCTAGCGGGGGGAGCGAACACCGGGGAGCTGTTTTTT.